The text below deals with one T cell receptor beta chain. No antigen is known for it. It has no much larger one-base neighbor in the sample; base qualities were not kept. The sample is drawn from a study of cytomegalovirus exposure and HLA in healthy donors (TCRdb year 2017). Notes on the research overall: An earlier analysis of 550 to 700 of the donors reported about 250 Gb of sequence data and some 120 million unique TCR beta sequences from roughly 200 million T cells. An early release that covered 500 to 800 HLA-typed donors contained approximately 300 gigabases of sequencing data and roughly 84 million unique TCR sequences. The genetic ancestry cluster associated with self-reported Caucasian donors included 80% to 90% of the 300 to 450 genotyped donors. The aim of the study was to test whether cataloging public T cell receptors could identify signatures of past pathogen exposure. The T cell repertoires of 670 or so subjects were profiled by immunosequencing and related to cytomegalovirus serostatus. In addition to the first cohort of around 670 subjects, a separate validation cohort of approximately 130 different subjects was used. High-throughput TCR immunosequencing, statistical association of individual TCRs with disease status, and machine learning were combined to predict cytomegalovirus infection status. To study patterns of TCR occurrence, a later analysis re-analyzed previously published TCR beta repertoires from 666 donors and added high-resolution HLA genotyping. Rather than drawing on any new phenotypic data, the later analysis identified candidate immune exposures from TCR beta sequences and the way those sequences occurred across donors. An earlier analysis of roughly 580 of the donors used high-throughput TCR beta sequencing to judge whether each TCR beta V gene segment behaved as functional or pseudogenic. Donor age, sex, ethnicity and CMV serostatus were compiled together with the repertoire data. A later genetic analysis took genome-wide SNP genotypes for about three fifths of the 666 donors and used that subset as a discovery cohort. All discovery cohort repertoires had been generated on a single sequencing platform. Class I and class II HLA loci were covered by the typing at four-digit resolution. The number of donors typed differed by locus, with roughly 629-640 for A, B, C, DRB1 and DQB1, 522 for DQA1, 600 to 610 for DPA1, and some 450 for DPB1. Roughly five DR-DQ haplotypes were handled as single units for association and clustering, since linkage in the cohort was strong. Among several hundred genotyped donors of the cohort, an average of roughly 230,000 unique TCR beta nucleotide sequences was sequenced per donor, of which roughly 18% were non-productive.

In total, around 600 healthy bone marrow donors made up the cohort. Cohort members were all nominally healthy when sampled, although unrecorded immune exposures were likely present. The donor tested CMV seronegative, placing the donor among the 350 to 400 seronegative members of the cohort. A peripheral blood sample was collected from each donor, and TCR beta sequencing was performed on peripheral blood mononuclear cells. The Qiagen DNeasy Blood Extraction Kit was used to extract genomic DNA from the blood cell samples. Paper-wide results and their limitations: Correlated functional status among segregating V segments might be attributable to linkage disequilibrium, but an unknown experimental factor could not be ruled out. The study gave a list of about 150 TCR beta chains associated with cytomegalovirus. In a later analysis, 15,000 to 20,000 TCR beta sequences were associated with specific HLA alleles at a false discovery rate of 0.05. In this cohort, only TCR beta chains were sequenced, and detectable features were limited by the absence of alpha or paired-chain data. A later analysis found that HLA-associated TCR beta chains were more clonally expanded and had lower generation probabilities than equally common non-associated chains. A further reported finding was that TCR beta sequences accurately predicted the HLA-A and HLA-B alleles for most subjects in the first cohort. Because counts were too low, more than 15 rarely observed V segments, including chromosome 9 orphons, were excluded from the earlier analysis of 587 of the donors. Strong co-occurrence of HLA alleles, especially DR and DQ, made assigning TCR associations to individual alleles difficult. The classifier was reported to diagnose cytomegalovirus status with high specificity and sensitivity in both the original and validation cohorts. A cluster of highly shared sequence variants was judged likely to represent a technical artifact of the sequencing pipeline. In a later analysis, TCR association rates were found to vary across HLA loci, with the most associated TCRs seen for DRB1 alleles and the fewest for HLA-C alleles. Most CMV-associated TCR beta chains appeared to be HLA-restricted in a later analysis, and the HLA associations seemed to be driven largely by CMV exposure. Most TCR sequences were observed very rarely across donors, whereas some public TCRs were present in many individuals. An association between a missense DCLRE1C variant and V-gene and J-gene trimming of TCR beta chains was found in a later genetic analysis and replicated in an independent cohort. It was suggested by the authors that the approach could potentially be generalized to other disease states and immunological phenotypes. Sequencing depth was assumed to be roughly uniform across donors in the presence/absence analyses, though that assumption may not hold. A few of the identified cytomegalovirus-associated TCR beta chains were confirmed in vitro to be specific for cytomegalovirus antigens. In a later genetic analysis, fewer N-insertions in productive TCRs were reported among donors in an Asian-associated ancestry cluster than the roughly 700-donor mean. Because HLA typing was missing for some donors at each locus, association tests included only the typed subset. CMV serostatus was the only immune exposure information available for the cohort. In an earlier analysis of under 600 of the donors, most TCR beta V segments were observed in productive rearrangements about 87% or about 30% of the time, broadly matching IMGT annotations. Several of the top co-occurrence clusters appeared to be linked to parvovirus B19, influenza, CMV and Epstein-Barr virus, according to a later analysis.

The library relied on the immunoSEQ multiplex PCR assay. A mixture of 60 forward primers for TCR Vbeta segments and 13 reverse primers for TCR Jbeta segments was used in the multiplex PCR. The CDR3 region of rearranged TCR beta genes was amplified from genomic DNA with a multiplex PCR assay. Amplified TCR beta libraries were sequenced as 87-base-pair reads on the Illumina HiSeq System. On the authors' methods: A later analysis tallied 80 million to 95 million unique TCR beta chains across the 666 repertoires, and some 10 million of those chains were shared by two or more donors. A nearest-neighbor algorithm error-corrected the raw reads and collapsed the reads into unique sequences, merging closely related sequences to remove PCR and sequencing errors. Alignment of CDR3 sequences to IMGT reference sequences was used to assign V, D and J gene segments. For a sequence to be retained, a match of at least six nucleotides was required to both a V gene segment and a J gene segment. Rearrangements were called productive when the CDR3 lacked stop codons and stayed in frame with V and J; all others were non-productive. Following IMGT convention, CDR3 was defined as the stretch from the second conserved V-encoded cysteine to the conserved J-encoded phenylalanine. Sequences without an unambiguous match to a single V gene segment were excluded from the earlier analysis of several hundred of the donors. An earlier analysis of several hundred of the donors called V segments functional above 56.7% productive rearrangements and segregating when the between-donor standard deviation exceeded 5%. A statistical classification framework was built to diagnose cytomegalovirus status from the catalog of TCR beta chain sequences. V and J gene assignment, in a later analysis, came from comparing TCR nucleotide sequences with IMGT/GENE-DB human TR gene sequences. In a later analysis, CDR3 sequences and most-parsimonious VDJ recombination scenarios were assigned using the TCRdist pipeline. A later analysis defined each TCR beta chain by its CDR3 amino acid sequence plus V-gene family, and excluded reads lacking a unique V-gene family. As a way to deal with suspected cross-contamination and a sequencing artifact, a later analysis dropped approximately 570 nucleotide sequences that were highly shared and had low generation probability. In a later analysis, a clonal expansion index was calculated for each public chain from normalized within-repertoire ranks of inferred template counts. A later analysis computed generation probabilities with a VDJ recombination model fitted to out-of-frame rearrangements, and checked the results against IGoR. Hypergeometric tests were used in a later analysis to score TCR-TCR, TCR-HLA and TCR-CMV co-occurrence, with a repertoire-size bias correction applied to the TCR pairs. A later analysis estimated false discovery rates by permuting HLA or CMV assignments 20 times. A later analysis grouped co-occurring TCRs with DBSCAN, adding TCRdist sequence similarity when clustering within HLA-allele-positive subsets. Repertoires with fewer than 30,000 or more than 120,000 public chains were left out of co-occurrence clustering, as were four to six repertoires with anomalous nucleotide sharing. Drawn from immuneACCESS, this table holds only the in-frame rearrangements with V and J called that TCRdb kept. Clones are partly lost; checked studies trace under half to an unresolved V gene and leave the rest unexplained. The V and J calls and clone size were taken over from that table, and D and trimming were inferred from the DNA. This sample comprises around 100,000 clones, roughly 80% of them detected only once. The ten largest clones represent roughly 2.6% of the sample.

The sequenced sample consisted of PBMCs. The origin of this receptor is a man between 35 and 55 years old in good health and CMV-seronegative.

The CDR3 here reads CASRGDREAGEQYF. Here is the DNA: TGTGCCAGCAGGGGAGACAGGGAGGCGGGCGAGCAGTACTTC. Recombination joined TRBV5-5 with TRBJ2-7; the D gene is possibly TRBD1, with 7 bases matching. The germline V gene (reference sequence) yields SGHKS for CDR1 and YYEKEE for CDR2. V is pared back by 5 bases and J by 6 bases, with 18 bases lying between the germline termini. The CDR3 sequence holds 14 residues, the cysteine and phenylalanine included. Here the CDR3 DNA is all that survives: 42 bases in frame from base 1.